This passage covers 21 T cell receptor beta chains from one sample sequenced in a study of identical twins. TCRdb fed the 5' RACE reads into MiXCR, producing one record per CDR3 protein. There are approximately 500,000 distinct CDR3 sequences in the sample; 20% to 30% occur only once, and 2.5% to 3.5% lies in the top ten. This same sample was also taken into another study, of T cells expressing NK-cell markers.

Specimen: CD4+ T cells sorted from blood. The receptors were sampled from a woman aged 18-30 years in good health.

This clonotype was seen a handful of times. This sequence joins TRBV5-1 and TRBJ1-4; no definite D call. The CDR3 totals 13 residues. Germline assignment: CDR1 SGHRS and CDR2 YFSETQ. V gave up 0 bases and J gave up 7 bases, with 7 bases separating them. Here the CDR3 reads CASSLAWGEKLFF. DNA of the CDR3: TGCGCCAGCAGCTTGGCCTGGGGTGAAAAACTGTTTTTT.

This clonotype occurred a few times. This chain uses TRBV5-1 with TRBJ2-7; D is possibly TRBD1 or TRBD2 (5 bases each). Trimming took off 2 bases at V and 5 bases at J, with 26 bases between the two ends. The CDR3 runs to 18 residues. Germline CDR1 and CDR2: SGHRS and YFSETQ. CDR3 region: CASSLVLRGAVTGNEQYF. The CDR3 DNA follows: TGCGCCAGCAGCTTAGTTTTGAGGGGAGCAGTTACGGGGAACGAGCAGTACTTC.

The rearrangement uses TRBV5-1 and TRBJ2-1; 10 nucleotides match TRBD2. The germline V gene encodes CDR1 SGHRS and CDR2 YFSETQ. J was trimmed by 9 bases and V by 7 bases; bases with no gene match: 7. The CDR3 consists of 13 residues. Here the CDR3 DNA reads TGCGCCAGCCAAGCGGGAGGGACGGGTGAGCAGTTCTTC. Residues: CASQAGGTGEQFF. Full variable domain (outside the CDR3, taken from reference TRBV5-1 and TRBJ2-1): KAGVTQTPRYLIKTRGQQVTLSCSPISGHRSVSWYQQTPGQGLQFLFEYFSETQRNKGNFPGRFSGRQFSNSRSEMNVSTLELGDSALYLCASQAGGTGEQFFGPGTRLTVL.

The chain uses TRBV12-3 or TRBV12-4 and TRBJ2-5; 13 bases align to TRBD2. The V segment lost 6 bases and the J segment 4 bases; nucleotides outside the gene matches: 2. The CDR3 covers 14 residues. As DNA, the CDR3 is TGTGCCAGCAGCGGACTAGCGGGGGCAGAGACCCAGTACTTC. As protein: CASSGLAGAETQYF.

This clonotype turned up a few times. The rearrangement uses TRBV20-1 and TRBJ2-1; TRBD2 aligns across 9 bases. There are 16 residues in the CDR3. Germline V lookup: CDR1 DFQATT, CDR2 SNEGSKA (reference sequence). The V and J ends lost 8 bases and 0 bases, in that order; junction bases with no gene match: 11. CDR3 sequence (DNA): TGCAGTACCTTAGCGGGAGTCCTGAGCTCCTACAATGAGCAGTTCTTC. It encodes CSTLAGVLSSYNEQFF.

This chain links TRBV6-5 with TRBJ2-7; maybe TRBD2 (6 bases). CDR3 length equals 16 residues. Germline-derived CDR1 and CDR2 are MNHEY and SVGAGI. V lost 4 bases, J lost 3 bases, and 19 bases lay in between. DNA of the CDR3: TGTGCCAGCAGTTTGGGGGGATTAAAGAGGGGCTACGAGCAGTACTTC. Translating it yields CASSLGGLKRGYEQYF.

The rearrangement uses TRBV11-2 and TRBJ2-5; no clear D. V was cut by 5 bases and J by 6 bases, with 10 bases left in between. Germline V CDR1 and CDR2: SGHAT, FQNNGV. This CDR3 spans 12 amino acids. The CDR3 spells CASSLTTKTQYF. CDR3 coding DNA: TGTGCCAGCAGCCTTACTACAAAGACCCAGTACTTC. The whole variable domain, filled in from reference TRBV11-2 and TRBJ2-5, reads EAGVAQSPRYKIIEKRQSVAFWCNPISGHATLYWYQQILGQGPKLLIQFQNNGVVDDSQLPKDRFSAERLKGVDSTLKIQPAKLEDSAVYLCASSLTTKTQYFGPGTRLLVL.

This clonotype has at least ten counts. The genes are TRBV18 and TRBJ1-1, with 9 bases that match TRBD1. Germline V lookup: CDR1 KGHSH, CDR2 LQKENI. The trim removed 8 bases at V and 1 base at J, leaving 5 bases unmatched. This CDR3 is 14 amino acids long. CDR3 nucleotides: TGTGCCAGCAGTCCGGGACAGGGGAACACTGAAGCTTTCTTT. The encoded protein is CASSPGQGNTEAFF. Full variable domain (missing parts from reference TRBV18 and TRBJ1-1): NAGVMQNPRHLVRRRGQEARLRCSPMKGHSHVYWYRQLPEEGLKFMVYLQKENIIDESGMPKERFSAEFPKEGPSILRIQQVVRGDSAAYFCASSPGQGNTEAFFGQGTRLTVV.

The table lists this clonotype with a few counts. J is TRBJ2-4 and V is TRBV7-9; no clear D. V was pared by 5 bases and J by 7 bases, with 15 bases between. From germline, CDR1 is SEHNR and CDR2 FQNEAQ (reference sequence). CDR3 size: 14 residues. The CDR3 protein is CASSQDPHGNIQYF. The DNA of the CDR3 is TGTGCCAGCAGCCAGGACCCCCACGGGAACATTCAGTACTTC.

The chain has TRBV10-3 and TRBJ1-2; no clear D. With 8 bases removed from V and 5 bases from J, the gap between germline ends came to 18 bases. The CDR3 sequence is 14 residues long. Per germline, CDR1 ENHRY and CDR2 SYGVKD. The CDR3 here is CAIQDPQKWYGYTF. The CDR3 DNA follows: TGTGCCATCCAGGACCCCCAAAAGTGGTATGGCTACACCTTC.

CDR3 sequence: CSARDAILAGELSDEQFF. As DNA, the CDR3 is TGCAGTGCTAGAGATGCAATTCTAGCGGGAGAGTTATCGGATGAGCAGTTCTTC. The J gene is TRBJ2-1, the V gene TRBV20-1; 10 bases are a match to TRBD2. Trimming removed 0 bases from V and 8 bases from J; junction bases left unmatched: 16. The CDR3 has 18 residues. Germline CDR1 is DFQATT and CDR2 is SNEGSKA (reference sequence).

The chain links TRBV5-1 to TRBJ1-2; TRBD1 agrees at 7 bases. The V gene end was trimmed by 7 bases and the J gene end by 0 bases; junction bases not matched to a gene: 12. This CDR3 has 16 amino acids. Germline V gene sequence: CDR1 SGHRS, CDR2 YFSETQ. The CDR3 coding sequence is TGCGCCAGCGGGCCAGGGGGGTATCAGGCTAACTATGGCTACACCTTC. As protein: CASGPGGYQANYGYTF.

This clonotype came up a few times. The chain employs TRBV6-1 and TRBJ2-6, with 8 bases matching TRBD1. Looked up from germline, CDR1 is MNHNS and CDR2 is SASEGT. Trimming at V came to 5 bases and at J to 0 bases, leaving 9 bases not matched to a gene. This CDR3 comprises 18 residues. The CDR3 DNA is TGTGCCAGCAGTCGAAGGACAGGGTCGAGCTCTGGGGCCAACGTCCTGACTTTC. This codes for CASSRRTGSSSGANVLTF.

There are a few counts of this clonotype. This sequence joins TRBV5-4 and TRBJ2-1; 9 bases fit TRBD1. Trimming took 3 bases from V and 0 from J; bases not matched to a gene: 4. The CDR3 totals 16 residues. Germline V gene sequence: CDR1 SGHNT, CDR2 YYREEE (reference sequence). CDR3 residues: CASSSRQGGSYNEQFF. For the CDR3, the DNA is TGTGCCAGCAGCTCTAGACAGGGGGGCTCCTACAATGAGCAGTTCTTC. The full variable domain, completed using reference TRBV5-4 and TRBJ2-1, is ETGVTQSPTHLIKTRGQQVTLRCSSQSGHNTVSWYQQALGQGPQFIFQYYREEENGRGNFPPRFSGLQFPNYSSELNVNALELDDSALYLCASSSRQGGSYNEQFFGPGTRLTVL.

Only a few counts were recorded for this clonotype. The chain couples TRBV28 to TRBJ2-1; D uncertain. Between the trimmed V and J ends, which lost 0 bases and 9 bases, there was a span of 3 bases. The CDR3 is 11 amino acids. Germline loops: CDR1 MDHEN, CDR2 SYDVKM. In nucleotides, the CDR3 is TGTGCCAGCAGTTTATGGGGTGAGCAGTTCTTC. Translating it yields CASSLWGEQFF.

The table lists this clonotype with a few counts. The rearrangement joins TRBV5-6 to TRBJ2-4; D gene uncertain. Deletions cut 0 bases from V and 6 bases from J, with 10 bases between. This CDR3 is built from 14 residues. CDR1 and CDR2 (germline): SGHDT, YYEEEE. CDR3: CASSLELSVNIQYF. CDR3 DNA: TGTGCCAGCAGCTTGGAACTTTCCGTAAACATTCAGTACTTC.

Written as DNA, the CDR3 is TGCGCCAGCAGCTTGGACCCTGTAAGCACAGATACGCAGTATTTT. Protein sequence: CASSLDPVSTDTQYF. The chain recombines TRBV5-1 with TRBJ2-3; D uncertain. V lost 0 bases, J lost 0 bases, and 8 bases lay in between. There are 15 residues in the CDR3. Germline loops: CDR1 SGHRS, CDR2 YFSETQ. Full variable domain (rest looked up from reference TRBV5-1 and TRBJ2-3): KAGVTQTPRYLIKTRGQQVTLSCSPISGHRSVSWYQQTPGQGLQFLFEYFSETQRNKGNFPGRFSGRQFSNSRSEMNVSTLELGDSALYLCASSLDPVSTDTQYFGPGTRLTVL.

The chain is built from TRBV12-5 and TRBJ1-1, with D perhaps TRBD1 (6 bases). The V end was cut by 6 bases, the J end by 0 bases, with 11 bases between. Germline values: CDR1 LGHNT, CDR2 FRNRAP. The CDR3 length is 14 residues. CDR3 protein: CASGGDTLNTEAFF. The CDR3 region has the DNA TGTGCTAGTGGGGGGGACACTCTGAACACTGAAGCTTTCTTT.

This clonotype was seen a few times. The V and J genes are TRBV12-3 or TRBV12-4 and TRBJ2-1; the D gene could be TRBD1 or TRBD2 (5 bases each). The CDR3 covers 13 residues. V was shortened by 7 bases and J by 9 bases, with 16 bases between the two germline ends. CDR3 in amino acids: CASILQGTGEQFF. CDR3 coding DNA: TGTGCCAGCATATTACAAGGGACGGGTGAGCAGTTCTTC.

The chain combines TRBV9 with TRBJ2-2; D possibly corresponds to TRBD1 (6 bases). The CDR3 contains 13 residues. Germline CDR1 reads SGDLS; CDR2 reads YYNGEE. V was pared by 4 bases and J by 9 bases, with 13 bases between. The CDR3 region is CASSPSRDRELFF. Written as DNA, the CDR3 is TGTGCCAGCAGCCCAAGTAGGGACAGGGAGCTGTTTTTT.

The chain is built from TRBV3-1 and TRBJ2-3; D is ambiguous. Per the germline V gene, CDR1 is LGHDT and CDR2 is YNNKEL (reference sequence). The ends were cut back, 2 bases at V and 8 bases at J, with 8 bases in the middle. The CDR3 is made up of 12 amino acids. The CDR3 DNA sequence: TGTGCCAGCAGCCAACGAAAGGCTACGCAGTATTTT. It codes for CASSQRKATQYF.